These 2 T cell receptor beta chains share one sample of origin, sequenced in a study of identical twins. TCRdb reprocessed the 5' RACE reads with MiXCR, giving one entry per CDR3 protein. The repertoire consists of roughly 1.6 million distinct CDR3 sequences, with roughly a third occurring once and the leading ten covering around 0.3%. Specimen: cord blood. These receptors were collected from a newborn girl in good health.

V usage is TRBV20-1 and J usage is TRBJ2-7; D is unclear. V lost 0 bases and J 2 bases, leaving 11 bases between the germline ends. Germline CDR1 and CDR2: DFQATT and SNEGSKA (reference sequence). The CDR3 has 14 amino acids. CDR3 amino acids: CSARDSDDAYEQYF. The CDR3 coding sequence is TGCAGTGCTAGAGATTCGGACGACGCCTACGAGCAGTACTTC.

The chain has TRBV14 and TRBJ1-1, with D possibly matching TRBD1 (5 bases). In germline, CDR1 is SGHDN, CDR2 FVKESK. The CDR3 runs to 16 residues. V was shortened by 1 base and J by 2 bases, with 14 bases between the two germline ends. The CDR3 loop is CASSQGIRGPNTEAFF. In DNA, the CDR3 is TGTGCCAGCAGCCAAGGTATAAGGGGCCCCAACACTGAAGCTTTCTTT. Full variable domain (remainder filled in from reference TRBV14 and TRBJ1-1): EAGVTQFPSHSVIEKGQTVTLRCDPISGHDNLYWYRRVMGKEIKFLLHFVKESKQDESGMPNNRFLAERTGGTYSTLKVQPAELEDSGVYFCASSQGIRGPNTEAFFGQGTRLTVV.